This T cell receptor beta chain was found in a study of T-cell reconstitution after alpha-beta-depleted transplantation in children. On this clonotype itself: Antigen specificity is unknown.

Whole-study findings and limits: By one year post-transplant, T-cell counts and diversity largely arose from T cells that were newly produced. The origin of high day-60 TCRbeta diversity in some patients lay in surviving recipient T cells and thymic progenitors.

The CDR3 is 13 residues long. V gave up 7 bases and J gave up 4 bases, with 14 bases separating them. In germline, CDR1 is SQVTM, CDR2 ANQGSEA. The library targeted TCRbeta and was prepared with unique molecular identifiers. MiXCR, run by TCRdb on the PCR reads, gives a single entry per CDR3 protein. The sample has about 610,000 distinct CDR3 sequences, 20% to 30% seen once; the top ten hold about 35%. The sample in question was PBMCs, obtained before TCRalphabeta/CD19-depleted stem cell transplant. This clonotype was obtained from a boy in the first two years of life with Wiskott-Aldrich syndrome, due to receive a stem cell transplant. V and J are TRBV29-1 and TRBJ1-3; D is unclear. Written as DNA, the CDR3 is TGCAGCGCTCGCCAACCCCCCGGAAACACCATATATTTT. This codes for CSARQPPGNTIYF. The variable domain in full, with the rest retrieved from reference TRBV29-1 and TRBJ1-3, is SAVISQKPSRDICQRGTSLTIQCQVDSQVTMMFWYRQQPGQSLTLIATANQGSEATYESGFVIDKFPISRPNLTFSTLTVSNMSPEDSSIYLCSARQPPGNTIYFGEGSWLTVV.